One sample yielded the 30 T cell receptor beta chains listed below, sequenced in a study of blood T cells in healthy people across ages. Next came a second PCR, run for about 6 to 11 cycles, which used a sample-barcoded 5' primer along with a J-beta primer mix. Each CDR3 protein is one row after TCRdb ran MiXCR on the 5' RACE reads. Here the sample spans 890,000 or so distinct CDR3 sequences, around 68% being singletons. Sequencing used blood. These receptor sequences come from a man aged 25 to 40 in good health.

This chain uses TRBV15 with TRBJ1-1, with D possibly TRBD1 on 5 matching bases. This CDR3 spans 15 amino acids. Per the germline V gene, CDR1 is LNHNV and CDR2 is YYDKDF (reference sequence). V lost 3 bases, J lost 1 base, and 12 bases lay in between. The CDR3 sequence: CATSSGREGNTEAFF. The CDR3 DNA is TGTGCCACCAGCAGTGGCAGGGAAGGGAACACTGAAGCTTTCTTT.

This clonotype was counted once. The chain joins TRBV11-3 to TRBJ2-5; 14 nucleotides match TRBD2. The germline V gene encodes CDR1 SGHNT and CDR2 YENEEA. CDR3 length: 16 amino acids. After removal of 4 bases from V and 3 bases from J, the junction contained 4 bases not matched to a gene. CDR3 in amino acids: CASSSRTSGGKETQYF. CDR3 DNA: TGTGCCAGCAGCTCTCGGACTAGCGGGGGGAAAGAGACCCAGTACTTC.

This chain connects TRBV10-3 to TRBJ2-7; D may be TRBD1 (5 bases). The ends were cut back, 4 bases at V and 7 bases at J, with 11 bases in the middle. In germline, CDR1 is ENHRY, CDR2 SYGVKD. The CDR3 is 12 amino acids. The CDR3 sequence: CAISGPTEEQYF. The CDR3 DNA reads as TGTGCCATCAGTGGGCCGACAGAAGAGCAGTACTTC.

The chain is built from TRBV9 and TRBJ2-3; either TRBD1 or TRBD2 may fit D (6 bases each). Germline assignment: CDR1 SGDLS and CDR2 YYNGEE. The CDR3 has 17 amino acids. V was cut by 3 bases and J by 5 bases, with 22 bases left in between. The CDR3 coding sequence is TGTGCCAGCAGCGGCGGGCCCGAGGGGGGAAGAAAAGATACGCAGTATTTT. It encodes CASSGGPEGGRKDTQYF.

The chain recombines TRBV9 with TRBJ2-6, with 7 positions matching TRBD1. Per the germline V gene, CDR1 is SGDLS and CDR2 is YYNGEE. The junction had 10 bases not matched to a gene; V was cut back by 4 bases and J by 0 bases. This CDR3 has 18 amino acids. The DNA for the CDR3 is TGTGCCAGCAGCCCCCGAGGGACAGCTTACTCTGGGGCCAACGTCCTGACTTTC. It encodes CASSPRGTAYSGANVLTF.

This chain connects TRBV29-1 to TRBJ1-5, with TRBD1 as a possible D gene (5 bases). The germline CDR1 and CDR2 sequences are SQVTM and ANQGSEA. The CDR3 length is 12 residues. The ends were cut back, 7 bases at V and 7 bases at J, with 14 bases in the middle. Written as DNA, the CDR3 is TGCAGCGCTTCGCGGGACGAGCAGCCCCAGCATTTT. Translated: CSASRDEQPQHF.

This clonotype has a single count. The chain recombines TRBV7-2 with TRBJ2-7; D may match TRBD1 or TRBD2 (6 bases each). Matching the DNA end better, TRBJ2-5 makes the J call doubtful. The CDR3 is 15 residues long. Germline lookup yields CDR1 SGHTA and CDR2 FQGNSA. Written as DNA, the CDR3 is TGTGCCAGCAGCACCCGGGGGTGGGGGCTAGAGACCCAGTACTTC. The encoded protein is CASSTRGWGLETQYF.

This clonotype turned up a few times. The V call is TRBV4-3, the J call TRBJ2-2; D is undetermined. The length of the CDR3 is 14 residues. Trimming shortened V by 4 bases and J by 0 bases, and 6 bases separated the two germline ends. Per the germline V gene, CDR1 is LGHNA and CDR2 is YSLEER. As DNA, the CDR3 is TGCGCCAGCAGCCGGACGGCGAACACCGGGGAGCTGTTTTTT. Amino acid sequence: CASSRTANTGELFF.

This rearrangement joins TRBV20-1 to TRBJ1-5, with D perhaps matching TRBD1 (6 bases). The CDR3 length is 16 residues. Deletions cut 6 bases from V and 1 base from J, with 19 bases between. Germline CDR1 DFQATT, CDR2 SNEGSKA (reference sequence). The CDR3 nucleotides are TGCAGTGCCTACCGGCGGGGGGCTTCGAGCAATCAGCCCCAGCATTTT. It translates to CSAYRRGASSNQPQHF.

To note about this clonotype: A junction boundary mismatches the germline segment, possibly from a read error. The chain's CDR3 is CASSVAPAPDFNDEQYF. The DNA of the CDR3 is TGTGCCAGCAGCGTAGCCCCGGCCCCGGACTTTAACGACGAGCAGTACTTC. The chain recombines TRBV7-2 with TRBJ2-7; D possibly corresponds to TRBD2 (5 bases). Germline V CDR1 and CDR2: SGHTA, FQGNSA. The CDR3 has 17 residues. The variable domain in full, with the rest retrieved from reference TRBV7-2 and TRBJ2-7, is GAGVSQSPSNKVTEKGKDVELRCDPISGHTALYWYRQSLGQGLEFLIYFQGNSAPDKSGLPSDRFSAERTGGSVSTLTIQRTQQEDSAVYLCASSVAPAPDFNDEQYFGPGTRLTVT.

This clonotype showed up just a few times. The V and J genes are TRBV12-3 or TRBV12-4 and TRBJ2-7; D unclear. V lost 2 bases and J lost 3, with 5 bases in between. The CDR3 totals 12 residues. As DNA, the CDR3 is TGTGCCAGCAGTTTAAGTGTCTACGAGCAGTACTTC. Protein: CASSLSVYEQYF.

This chain links TRBV5-1 with TRBJ2-7, with a weak D call TRBD1 (6 bases). The CDR3 length is 13 residues. The germline V gene has CDR1 SGHRS and CDR2 YFSETQ. The V and J ends lost 0 bases and 3 bases respectively, with 7 bases between them. Here the CDR3 reads CASSLGDIYEQYF. The CDR3 DNA reads TGCGCCAGCAGCTTGGGGGACATCTACGAGCAGTACTTC.

The chain carries TRBV28 and TRBJ2-3, with a tentative D call TRBD1 (6 bases). V lost 1 base and J lost 2, with 25 bases in between. CDR1 and CDR2 from the germline V gene are MDHEN and SYDVKM. The CDR3 has 20 amino acids. CDR3 region: CASSLYGGADLSPSTDTQYF. CDR3 DNA sequence: TGTGCCAGCAGTTTATATGGGGGCGCGGACCTATCTCCTTCCACAGATACGCAGTATTTT. The entire variable domain, with the rest obtained from reference TRBV28 and TRBJ2-3, is as follows: DVKVTQSSRYLVKRTGEKVFLECVQDMDHENMFWYRQDPGLGLRLIYFSYDVKMKEKGDIPEGYSVSREKKERFSLILESASTNQTSMYLCASSLYGGADLSPSTDTQYFGPGTRLTVL.

This clonotype appeared a few times. The rearrangement joins TRBV7-3 to TRBJ2-1; either TRBD1 or TRBD2 may fit D (6 bases each). The CDR3 length is 14 residues. The ends were cut back, 0 bases at V and 7 bases at J, with 10 bases in the middle. CDR1 SGHTA and CDR2 FQGTGA come from the germline V gene. The CDR3 coding sequence is TGTGCCAGCAGCTTAACGGGGGGCGGAAATGAGCAGTTCTTC. Protein: CASSLTGGGNEQFF.

This rearrangement joins TRBV9 to TRBJ1-2; D is unresolved. V was clipped by 4 bases and J by 0 bases, with 16 bases between them. The germline CDR1 and CDR2 sequences are SGDLS and YYNGEE. CDR3 length: 16 residues. CDR3 sequence reads: CASSPPGSVPNYGYTF. The CDR3 bases are TGTGCCAGCAGCCCCCCGGGGTCCGTTCCTAACTATGGCTACACCTTC.

A few counts support this clonotype. The chain carries TRBV27 and TRBJ2-7; D may be TRBD1 (7 bases). Trimming stripped 6 bases from V and 3 bases from J, with 15 bases between. Germline CDR1 reads MNHEY; CDR2 reads SMNVEV (reference sequence). The CDR3 spans 14 residues. CDR3 DNA: TGTGCCAGCAGCGCAGGGGGGATCGGCTACGAGCAGTACTTC. It is translated as CASSAGGIGYEQYF.

The chain employs TRBV20-1 and TRBJ1-1; the match to TRBD1 covers 9 bases. Per the germline V gene, CDR1 is DFQATT and CDR2 is SNEGSKA (reference sequence). The CDR3 has 21 residues. Losses at the gene ends were 2 bases for V and 1 base for J; bases not matched to a gene: 23. CDR3 residues: CSARSLFLQGAAPIPNTEAFF. DNA of the CDR3: TGCAGTGCTAGATCCCTTTTTCTACAGGGGGCCGCTCCCATTCCGAACACTGAAGCTTTCTTT.

This chain links TRBV5-5 with TRBJ1-5; no clear D gene. CDR3 size: 15 residues. V lost 0 bases to trimming and J lost 0 bases, with 7 bases between them. Germline values: CDR1 SGHKS, CDR2 YYEKEE (reference sequence). The CDR3 coding sequence is TGTGCCAGCAGCTTGGTAGAGTATAGCAATCAGCCCCAGCATTTT. Residues: CASSLVEYSNQPQHF. The complete variable domain, with remaining parts taken from reference TRBV5-5 and TRBJ1-5, reads DAGVTQSPTHLIKTRGQQVTLRCSPISGHKSVSWYQQVLGQGPQFIFQYYEKEERGRGNFPDRFSARQFPNYSSELNVNALLLGDSALYLCASSLVEYSNQPQHFGDGTRLSIL.

The chain employs TRBV27 and TRBJ2-3; 9 positions match TRBD2. This CDR3 is built from 16 residues. The ends lost 0 bases at V and 2 bases at J; junction bases unmatched: 3. Germline V gene sequence: CDR1 MNHEY, CDR2 SMNVEV (reference sequence). The CDR3 reads CASSLSSGGFTDTQYF. For the CDR3, the DNA is TGTGCCAGCAGTTTATCTAGCGGGGGCTTCACAGATACGCAGTATTTT.

This clonotype was seen once. The chain couples TRBV4-1 to TRBJ2-7; 13 positions agree with TRBD2. The CDR3 has 15 residues. Germline V gene lookup returns CDR1 MGHRA and CDR2 YSYEKL. The V gene end was trimmed by 1 base and the J gene end by 5 bases; junction bases not matched to a gene: 2. The CDR3: CASSQGTSGGDEQYF. The DNA for the CDR3 is TGCGCCAGCAGCCAAGGGACTAGCGGGGGCGACGAGCAGTACTTC.

V gene TRBV10-3 combines with J gene TRBJ2-7; 7 positions match TRBD1. The CDR3 has 16 residues. Germline V lookup: CDR1 ENHRY, CDR2 SYGVKD. Trimming took 6 bases from V and 4 from J; bases not matched to a gene: 15. This CDR3 reads CAIRDTDRESGYEQYF. The CDR3 region has the DNA TGTGCCATCAGAGACACCGACAGGGAGAGTGGGTACGAGCAGTACTTC.

The rearrangement links TRBV28 to TRBJ1-1; D perhaps matches TRBD1 (5 bases). Deletions cut 5 bases from V and 4 bases from J, with 20 bases between. Germline V gene sequence: CDR1 MDHEN, CDR2 SYDVKM. The CDR3 length is 16 residues. CDR3 loop: CASSAHGGMGVTEAFF. CDR3 in DNA: TGTGCCAGCAGTGCCCACGGGGGTATGGGGGTCACTGAAGCTTTCTTT.

The chain recombines TRBV5-1 with TRBJ2-5; D ambiguous. The J call may be faulty, since TRBJ2-4 better matches the DNA end. The CDR3 is 14 amino acids. Looked up from germline, CDR1 is SGHRS and CDR2 is YFSETQ. CDR3 in DNA: TGCGCCAGCAGCTTGGTGGGTAGTTGGGACATTCAGTACTTC. Its translation is CASSLVGSWDIQYF.

This clonotype turned up a few times. J is TRBJ2-7 and V is TRBV7-2, with no clear D. The CDR3 is 16 residues long. Trimming left V 0 bases short and J 1 base short, with 13 bases between. Germline-derived CDR1 and CDR2 are SGHTA and FQGNSA. The CDR3 here is CASSLAPSGISYEQYF. The CDR3 DNA reads TGTGCCAGCAGCTTAGCTCCGTCAGGTATTTCCTACGAGCAGTACTTC.

The V call is TRBV7-9, the J call TRBJ2-3; D is possibly TRBD1 (5 bases). Trimming took 3 bases from V and 4 from J, leaving 14 bases between them. The CDR3 extends over 15 amino acids. Looked up from germline, CDR1 is SEHNR and CDR2 is FQNEAQ (reference sequence). CDR3 in amino acids: CASSFPRVQADTQYF. For the CDR3, the DNA is TGTGCCAGCAGCTTCCCCAGGGTCCAGGCAGATACGCAGTATTTT.

In this sample, this clonotype turned up a few times. The chain joins TRBV6-1 to TRBJ2-6; D not certain. V was trimmed by 4 bases and J by 0 bases, leaving 4 bases between them. The CDR3 totals 14 residues. Looked up from germline, CDR1 is MNHNS and CDR2 is SASEGT. The CDR3 DNA is TGTGCCAGCAGTGCCCCCTCTGGGGCCAACGTCCTGACTTTC. Its translation: CASSAPSGANVLTF.

This clonotype was found a few times. This chain connects TRBV6-4 to TRBJ2-3; 16 bases are shared with TRBD2. The CDR3 length is 17 residues. The V gene's germline CDR1 is MRHNA and CDR2 SNTAGT. Unmatched junction bases numbered 4, after V lost 6 bases and J lost 1 base. The CDR3 coding sequence is TGTGCCAGCAGCGACGGGACTAGCGGGGGGGGCACAGATACGCAGTATTTT. Protein product: CASSDGTSGGGTDTQYF.

This chain links TRBV7-9 with TRBJ2-7; D gene uncertain. The germline gives CDR1 SEHNR, CDR2 FQNEAQ (reference sequence). Trimming removed 2 bases at V and 0 bases at J, with 8 bases between. The CDR3 sequence is 14 residues long. The CDR3 sequence: CASSLTDGSYEQYF. The CDR3 DNA reads TGTGCCAGCAGCTTAACGGACGGCTCCTACGAGCAGTACTTC.

V and J are TRBV7-2 and TRBJ2-7; tentatively, D is TRBD2 (6 bases). CDR3 length: 16 residues. The V and J ends lost 2 bases and 7 bases respectively, with 21 bases between them. Germline V gene lookup returns CDR1 SGHTA and CDR2 FQGNSA. This CDR3 is CASSLNIGGEYNEQYF. In DNA, the CDR3 is TGTGCCAGCAGCTTAAATATTGGCGGGGAATACAATGAGCAGTACTTC.

The rearrangement uses TRBV9 and TRBJ2-1; 8 bases are a match to TRBD1. The ends lost 3 bases at V and 8 bases at J; junction bases unmatched: 4. CDR1 SGDLS and CDR2 YYNGEE come from the germline V gene. The CDR3 spans 13 residues. Here the CDR3 DNA reads TGTGCCAGCAGCGGCCCGACAGGGGATGAGCAGTTCTTC. This sequence encodes CASSGPTGDEQFF.